The sequence of this T cell receptor (beta chain) was determined in a study of blood T cells in healthy people across ages (dated by TCRdb to between 2015 and 2017). Study-level background: Template switching captured roughly one uniquely barcoded TCR beta cDNA molecule per two T cells in model experiments. Age-related changes in TCR beta repertoire diversity were measured in the study by deep sequencing normalized with unique cDNA molecular identifiers. The donors were divided into four age groups: young (average around 15 years), middle-aged (around 41), aged (approximately 62) and long-lived (82). To avoid experimental bias, donors of different ages were randomly spread across the sequencing lanes. Using the same blood draw, the study looked at two additional independent replicas of 1 million unique cDNA reads for two donors, one aged 18 to 30 and the other aged 80 or older. The paper's findings and limits, for the study overall: A strong correlation was found between observed TCR beta diversity and the percentage of naive T cells measured by flow cytometry. Observed TCR beta diversity per million T cells fell roughly linearly with age, and a significant reduction was already apparent by age around 40. Total diversity estimates from one million sequenced T cells were considered lower bounds and underestimates. The long-lived group showed more naive CD4+ T cells, fewer expanded clones and increased TCR diversity than the aged group, suggesting age selection. The CMV infection status of donors was not known, potentially confounding age-related changes in expanded clonotypes. Bulk unsorted PBMC profiling prevented conclusive comparison of naive and antigen-experienced compartments.

Reading the germline V gene (reference sequence) gives CDR1 LNHNV and CDR2 YYDKDF. Reading from cysteine to phenylalanine, the CDR3 counts 15 amino acids. The kept DNA is CDR3 alone, 45 bases in frame from the first base. V is shortened by 1 base, J by 0 bases, and the region joining them spans 7 bases. About this clonotype: What antigen it recognizes has not been identified. No qualities accompany the bases; no much larger clone lies one base away.

The donors were a few dozen Caucasian individuals from Russia, aged roughly 6 to 90 years, who were systemically healthy. Ten milliliters of peripheral blood were drawn from each donor into EDTA-treated Vacutainer tubes. Ficoll-Paque density-gradient centrifugation was used to isolate PBMCs, with at least 6 million obtained per sample. Trizol reagent was used to extract total RNA from PBMCs, with at least 5.5 micrograms per sample. The percentages of naive CD45RAhigh/CD27high T cells were determined by flow cytometry on a PBMC aliquot from every donor. Libraries were built with 5' RACE. TCRdb shows the sequencer as Illumina HiSeq 2500. A second PCR of about 7 to 12 cycles was run with a J-beta primer mix and a sample-barcoded 5' primer. Each TCR beta cDNA molecule received a unique molecular identifier from a template-switch 5' adaptor carrying 12 random nucleotides. At least 3 million CDR3-containing paired-end reads were obtained from each sample. First-strand cDNA synthesis was performed from all RNA using the Mint cDNA synthesis kit, with priming by a TRBC-specific oligonucleotide. Following uracil-DNA glycosylase treatment, a first 18-cycle PCR with universal primers M1SS and BC2_uni_R was performed on all cDNA. Processing in the source paper ran as follows. Normalization of each sample was performed by random selection of 1 million high-quality reads, each carrying a distinct molecular identifier. Reads sharing molecular identifiers were discarded rather than binned into consensus sequences. MiTCR, set to a Q25 quality threshold and the strictest error-elimination algorithm, was used for CDR3 identification, clonotype clustering and error correction. Lower-bound total TCR beta diversity was estimated with a nonparametric unseen species model using Euler transformation. The public reads were reprocessed in TCRdb via fastp at Q25 and MiXCR, keeping in-frame beta chains. Each CDR3 protein gets just one entry, which takes the most common genes and DNA from the rows behind it. These V and J calls originate from TCRdb's pipeline instead of the authors' own analysis. This sample holds around 790,000 distinct CDR3 sequences; around 45% were observed only once. Roughly 19% of the sample rests with the top ten.

This TCR derives from a man aged 55 to 69 in good health. Material for sequencing was blood. The rearrangement joined TRBV15 to TRBJ2-1, with the D gene too uncertain to name. The bases read TGTGCCACCAGCAGAGGGACGGGCTCCTACAATGAGCAGTTCTTC. Its protein product is CATSRGTGSYNEQFF.